Detailed here is one TCR beta chain. It has no known antigen specificity. No much larger clone is present one base from it, and per-base qualities are unavailable. Participants in the prospective study were enrolled through a virtual design, were aged about 18 to 100 years, and lived in 24 United States geographic areas. In the prospective study, cohorts were assigned on the basis of participant-reported clinical history obtained from a screening survey and a study questionnaire. For ImmuneRACE Cohort 3, a participant was defined as recovered based on two consecutive negative NP/OP PCR tests, clearance by a healthcare professional, or resolution of symptoms. In the prospective study, whole blood, serum and a nasopharyngeal or oropharyngeal swab were collected from each participant by mobile phlebotomists. Participants in the prospective study had the option to provide additional blood draws and questionnaires over an approximately 2-month period. Prospective study blood samples were shipped either frozen or at room temperature before DNA extraction.

This sample is part of a study of blood T cell repertoires in COVID-19 (dated by TCRdb to between 2020 and 2021). Describing the broader study: Samples from collaborators originated in the United States, Italy and Spain and spanned both the acute and convalescent phases of COVID-19. Nearly every sample came with metadata listing a de-identified subject ID, COVID-19 status, age in years and sex. Where HLA class I and class II types were available, the types were taken from metadata supplied by the sample provider, not from assay-based typing. The samples were drawn from two sources: the first 160 participants of the ongoing ImmuneRACE study, and 1,000 to 1,500 subjects contributed by 6 global collaborators. The repertoires were made available in a free public database intended to serve as a resource for research on the immune response to SARS-CoV-2. The dataset comprised deeply sampled blood TCRbeta repertoires from subjects exposed to, actively infected with, or recovered from COVID-19. The material from the prospective study consisted of cDNA or gDNA derived from T cells, B-cell-depleted T cells, or PBMCs. What the authors observed across the whole study: Clinical and demographic metadata were provided uncurated, with the amount varying by source and participant.

TCRbeta CDR3 regions were amplified from genomic DNA by means of the immunoSEQ Assay, a bias-controlled multiplex PCR. As for the original processing: Nucleated cell counts per sample were estimated from amplification of reference gene primers within the assay. Sequence reads were collapsed and filtered to measure the absolute abundance of every unique TCRbeta CDR3 rearrangement. For each sample, productive Simpson clonality was calculated as the square root of Simpson's diversity index across productive rearrangements. TCRdb re-hosts the immuneACCESS table, in-frame sequences only. Its copies lack some clones; in the studies checked, an unresolved V gene accounts for under half of them, and the cause for the rest is not known. V and J calls and clone size are copied from that table; D and trimming were computed from the DNA. The sample includes some 250,000 clones, with 80% to 90% observed a single time. The biggest ten clones account for 15% to 18% of the sample.

This receptor was identified in a young man who had recovered from COVID-19. The sequenced sample consisted of PBMCs or T cells enriched from blood (not recorded which).

The CDR3 protein: CASSQFPPGTSGGDTQYF. The sequence in DNA is TGTGCCAGCAGCCAATTTCCACCCGGGACTAGCGGCGGGGATACGCAGTATTTT. The rearranged segments are TRBV4-2 and TRBJ2-3; TRBD2 matches 11 bases in the middle. The CDR3 covers 18 residues, taking in both the cysteine and the phenylalanine. Kept here is only the CDR3 DNA, which spans 54 bases and is read in frame from base 1. From a lookup of the germline V gene, CDR1 and CDR2 are LGHNA and YNFKEQ. Germline trimming: 2 bases from V, 6 bases from J; junction bases outside gene matches: 13.